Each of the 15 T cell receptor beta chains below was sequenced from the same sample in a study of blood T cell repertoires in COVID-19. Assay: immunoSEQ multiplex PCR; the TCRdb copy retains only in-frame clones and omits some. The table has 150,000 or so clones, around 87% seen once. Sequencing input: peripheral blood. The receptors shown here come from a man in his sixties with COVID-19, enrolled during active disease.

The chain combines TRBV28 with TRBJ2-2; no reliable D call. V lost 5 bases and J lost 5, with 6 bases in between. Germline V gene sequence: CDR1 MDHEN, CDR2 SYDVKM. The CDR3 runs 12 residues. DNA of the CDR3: TGTGCCAGCAGTACACAGACCGGGGAGCTGTTTTTT. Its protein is CASSTQTGELFF.

The CDR3: CASSSRGNTEAFF. The CDR3 bases are TGTGCCAGCAGCTCACGAGGCAACACTGAAGCTTTCTTT. The chain combines TRBV7-3 with TRBJ1-1; D call uncertain. This CDR3 has 13 amino acids. Trimming removed 4 bases at V and 2 bases at J, with 8 bases between. Germline CDR1 reads SGHTA; CDR2 reads FQGTGA.

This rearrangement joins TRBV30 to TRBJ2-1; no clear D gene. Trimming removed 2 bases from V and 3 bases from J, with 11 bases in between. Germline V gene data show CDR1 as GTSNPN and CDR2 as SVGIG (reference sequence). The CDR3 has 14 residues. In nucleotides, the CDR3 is TGTGCCTGGAGTATCCCCCCCCTCTACAATGAGCAGTTCTTC. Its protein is CAWSIPPLYNEQFF.

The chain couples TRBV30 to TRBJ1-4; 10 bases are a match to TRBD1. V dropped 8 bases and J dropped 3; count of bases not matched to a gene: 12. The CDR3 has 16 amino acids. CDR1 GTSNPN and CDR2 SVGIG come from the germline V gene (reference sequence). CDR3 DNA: TGTGCCAGCCTACCGGGACAGGGGAGGGCTAATGAAAAACTGTTTTTT. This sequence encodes CASLPGQGRANEKLFF.

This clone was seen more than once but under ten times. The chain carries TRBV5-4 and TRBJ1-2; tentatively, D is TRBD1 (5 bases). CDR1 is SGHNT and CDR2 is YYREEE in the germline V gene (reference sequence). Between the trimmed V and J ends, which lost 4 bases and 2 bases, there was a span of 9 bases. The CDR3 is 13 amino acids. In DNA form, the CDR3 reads TGTGCCAGCAGCACGACAGAGAACTATGGCTACACCTTC. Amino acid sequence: CASSTTENYGYTF.

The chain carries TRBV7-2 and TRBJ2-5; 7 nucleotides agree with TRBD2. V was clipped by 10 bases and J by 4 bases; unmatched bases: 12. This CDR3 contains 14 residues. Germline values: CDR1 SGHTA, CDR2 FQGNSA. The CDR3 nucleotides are TGTGCCACCTCAGGGAGGGCAGGGATAGAGACCCAGTACTTC. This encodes CATSGRAGIETQYF. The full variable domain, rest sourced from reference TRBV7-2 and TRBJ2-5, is GAGVSQSPSNKVTEKGKDVELRCDPISGHTALYWYRQSLGQGLEFLIYFQGNSAPDKSGLPSDRFSAERTGGSVSTLTIQRTQQEDSAVYLCATSGRAGIETQYFGPGTRLLVL.

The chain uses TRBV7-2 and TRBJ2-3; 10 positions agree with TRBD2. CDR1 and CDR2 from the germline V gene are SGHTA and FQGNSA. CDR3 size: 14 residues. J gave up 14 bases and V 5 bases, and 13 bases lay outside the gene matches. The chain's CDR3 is CASSPQAGGPMGYF. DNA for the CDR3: TGTGCCAGCAGCCCCCAAGCGGGAGGGCCAATGGGGTATTTT.

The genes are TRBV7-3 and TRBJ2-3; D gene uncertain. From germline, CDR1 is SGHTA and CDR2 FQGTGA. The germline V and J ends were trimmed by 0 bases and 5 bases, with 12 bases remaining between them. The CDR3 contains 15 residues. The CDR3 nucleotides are TGTGCCAGCAGCTTAACGGCGGTCTACCAAGATACGCAGTATTTT. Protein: CASSLTAVYQDTQYF.

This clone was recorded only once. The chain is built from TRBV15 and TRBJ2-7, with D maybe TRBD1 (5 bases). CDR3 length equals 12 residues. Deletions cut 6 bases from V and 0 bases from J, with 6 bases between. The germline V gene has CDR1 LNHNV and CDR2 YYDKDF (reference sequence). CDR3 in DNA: TGTGCCACCAGTGACAGCTCCTACGAGCAGTACTTC. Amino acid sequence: CATSDSSYEQYF.

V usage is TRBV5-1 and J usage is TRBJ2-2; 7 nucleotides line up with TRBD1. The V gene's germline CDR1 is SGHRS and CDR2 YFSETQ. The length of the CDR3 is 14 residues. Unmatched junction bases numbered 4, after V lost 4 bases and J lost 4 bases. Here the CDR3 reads CASSTGQATGELFF. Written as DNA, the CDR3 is TGCGCCAGCAGCACCGGACAGGCCACCGGGGAGCTGTTTTTT.

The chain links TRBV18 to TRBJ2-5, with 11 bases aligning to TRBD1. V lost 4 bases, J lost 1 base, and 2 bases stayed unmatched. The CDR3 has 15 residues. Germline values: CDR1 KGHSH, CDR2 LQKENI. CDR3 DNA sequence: TGTGCCAGCTCACTAGGGACAGGGGGCCAAGAGACCCAGTACTTC. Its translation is CASSLGTGGQETQYF.

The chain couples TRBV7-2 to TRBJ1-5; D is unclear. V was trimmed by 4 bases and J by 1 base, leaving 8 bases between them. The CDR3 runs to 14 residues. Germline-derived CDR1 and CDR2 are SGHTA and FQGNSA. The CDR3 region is CASSSSWSNQPQHF. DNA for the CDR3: TGTGCCAGCAGCTCTAGTTGGAGCAATCAGCCCCAGCATTTT.

This CDR3 reads CASSSAGTGGNTIYF. DNA of the CDR3: TGTGCCAGCAGTTCCGCCGGGACAGGGGGAAACACCATATATTTT. V usage is TRBV27 and J usage is TRBJ1-3, with 9 bases matching TRBD1. The CDR3 covers 15 residues. V lost 4 bases to trimming and J lost 4 bases; unmatched junction nucleotides: 5. Looked up from germline, CDR1 is MNHEY and CDR2 is SMNVEV (reference sequence).

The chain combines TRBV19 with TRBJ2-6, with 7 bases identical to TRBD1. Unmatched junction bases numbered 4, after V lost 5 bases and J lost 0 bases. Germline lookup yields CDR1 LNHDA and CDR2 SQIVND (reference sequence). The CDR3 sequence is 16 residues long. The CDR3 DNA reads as TGTGCCAGTAGTGAGGGACAGCACTCTGGGGCCAACGTCCTGACTTTC. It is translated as CASSEGQHSGANVLTF.

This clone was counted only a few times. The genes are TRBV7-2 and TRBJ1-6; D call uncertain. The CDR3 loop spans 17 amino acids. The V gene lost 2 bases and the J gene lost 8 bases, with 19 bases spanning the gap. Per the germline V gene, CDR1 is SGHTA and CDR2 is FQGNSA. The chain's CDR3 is CASSLTFRGAADSPLHF. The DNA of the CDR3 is TGTGCCAGCAGCTTAACTTTCAGAGGAGCCGCGGATTCACCCCTCCACTTT. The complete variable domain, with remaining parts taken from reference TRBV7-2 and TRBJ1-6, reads GAGVSQSPSNKVTEKGKDVELRCDPISGHTALYWYRQSLGQGLEFLIYFQGNSAPDKSGLPSDRFSAERTGGSVSTLTIQRTQQEDSAVYLCASSLTFRGAADSPLHFGNGTRLTVT.